The 29 T cell receptor beta chains below were found in one sample sequenced in a study of cytomegalovirus exposure and HLA in healthy donors. PCR involved 60 Vbeta and 13 Jbeta primers. Using immunoSEQ multiplex PCR, the repertoire was profiled, and TCRdb retains in-frame clones only, with some absent. The repertoire holds over 40,000 clones, with 70% to 80% as singletons. The specimen sequenced was PBMCs. These receptors were obtained from a woman between 40 and 55 years old in good health and CMV-seropositive.

This clone was observed a few times. Here the CDR3 reads CASSPPPGTGEYGYTF. The CDR3 DNA sequence: TGTGCCAGCAGCCCTCCACCCGGGACAGGGGAATATGGCTACACCTTC. The J gene is TRBJ1-2, the V gene TRBV7-2, with 10 bases aligning to TRBD1. Germline trimming cut 5 bases from V and 5 bases from J; bases unmatched to any gene: 11. The germline gives CDR1 SGHTA, CDR2 FQGNSA. The CDR3 runs to 16 residues.

V gene TRBV5-1 combines with J gene TRBJ2-5; the match to TRBD1 covers 7 bases. Per germline, CDR1 SGHRS and CDR2 YFSETQ. Unmatched junction bases numbered 5, after V lost 3 bases and J lost 3 bases. The CDR3 runs to 14 residues. CDR3 loop: CASSSGTAEETQYF. The DNA of the CDR3 is TGCGCCAGCAGCTCCGGGACAGCCGAAGAGACCCAGTACTTC.

The chain links TRBV6-1 to TRBJ1-2, with 9 bases that match TRBD1. CDR1 MNHNS and CDR2 SASEGT come from the germline V gene. V lost 3 bases to trimming and J lost 4 bases; unmatched junction nucleotides: 9. CDR3 length equals 16 residues. CDR3 DNA sequence: TGTGCCAGCAGTGATACAGGGGGCGGTCCGAGCTATGGCTACACCTTC. Translating it yields CASSDTGGGPSYGYTF.

The gene calls are TRBV30 and TRBJ2-3, with D tentatively TRBD2 (5 bases). Trimming took 2 bases from V and 1 from J, leaving 7 bases between them. Germline CDR1 and CDR2: GTSNPN and SVGIG (reference sequence). The CDR3 contains 13 residues. CDR3 coding DNA: TGTGCCTGGAGTCGGCGGGGCACAGATACGCAGTATTTT. Translating it yields CAWSRRGTDTQYF.

V and J are TRBV29-1 and TRBJ2-7; 10 bases agree with TRBD1. The J segment lost 3 bases and the V segment lost 8 bases, leaving 4 bases of the junction unmatched. Looked up from germline, CDR1 is SQVTM and CDR2 is ANQGSEA. The CDR3 length is 12 residues. The CDR3 DNA reads as TGCAGCACAGGGACAGGGGTCTACGAGCAGTACTTC. As protein: CSTGTGVYEQYF.

The CDR3 protein is CASRSGQEQYF. The CDR3 DNA reads as TGTGCCAGCAGGTCGGGACAAGAGCAGTACTTC. The V and J genes are TRBV11-2 and TRBJ2-5; TRBD1 might be the D (6 bases). Germline V gene lookup returns CDR1 SGHAT and CDR2 FQNNGV. This CDR3 spans 11 amino acids. V dropped 6 bases and J dropped 11 bases, with 13 bases sitting between them.

The chain has TRBV30 and TRBJ2-1; possible D gene TRBD2, 7 bases. CDR3 length equals 14 residues. The germline V gene encodes CDR1 GTSNPN and CDR2 SVGIG (reference sequence). With 1 base removed from V and 15 bases from J, the gap between germline ends came to 22 bases. Here the CDR3 reads CAWSGGIAGAGGFF. The CDR3 DNA reads TGTGCCTGGAGTGGTGGTATTGCGGGGGCCGGGGGGTTCTTC.

In its sample, this clone was seen once. This sequence joins TRBV7-8 and TRBJ2-7; TRBD1 matches 7 bases. The CDR3 spans 14 residues. Germline values: CDR1 SGHVS, CDR2 FQNEAQ. After removal of 5 bases from V and 7 bases from J, the junction contained 11 bases not matched to a gene. CDR3 residues: CASSHRQGVWEQYF. The CDR3 nucleotides read TGTGCCAGCAGCCACCGGCAGGGGGTATGGGAGCAGTACTTC. Together with reference TRBV7-8 and TRBJ2-7, the CDR3 gives the full variable domain: GAGVSQSPRYKVAKRGQDVALRCDPISGHVSLFWYQQALGQGPEFLTYFQNEAQLDKSGLPSDRFFAERPEGSVSTLKIQRTQQEDSAVYLCASSHRQGVWEQYFGPGTRLTVT.

The genes are TRBV6-5 and TRBJ1-4; 10 bases map to TRBD1. V trimming: 0 bases; J trimming: 6 bases; junction bases outside the gene matches: 1. CDR1 is MNHEY and CDR2 is SVGAGI in the germline V gene. The CDR3 covers 15 residues. The CDR3 sequence: CASSYSGTGDEKLFF. Here the CDR3 DNA reads TGTGCCAGCAGTTACTCCGGGACAGGGGATGAAAAACTGTTTTTT.

The rearrangement uses TRBV15 and TRBJ2-1; weak D call: TRBD2 (6 bases). This CDR3 comprises 14 residues. Germline loops: CDR1 LNHNV, CDR2 YYDKDF (reference sequence). V was clipped by 0 bases and J by 7 bases, with 10 bases between them. In DNA, the CDR3 is TGTGCCACCAGCAGAGATTGGCGGGGAAATGAGCAGTTCTTC. Protein product: CATSRDWRGNEQFF.

The chain recombines TRBV5-1 with TRBJ1-2; possibly TRBD1 for D (6 bases). Germline-derived CDR1 and CDR2 are SGHRS and YFSETQ. The CDR3 is 15 residues long. V lost 4 bases and J lost 4, with 17 bases in between. Written as DNA, the CDR3 is TGCGCCAGCAGCCCCGGAGGGGGGGCGGGCTATGGCTACACCTTC. Translated: CASSPGGGAGYGYTF. Variable domain in full (rest from reference TRBV5-1 and TRBJ1-2): KAGVTQTPRYLIKTRGQQVTLSCSPISGHRSVSWYQQTPGQGLQFLFEYFSETQRNKGNFPGRFSGRQFSNSRSEMNVSTLELGDSALYLCASSPGGGAGYGYTFGSGTRLTVV.

The chain employs TRBV25-1 and TRBJ1-1, with a weak D call TRBD1 (5 bases). Trimming removed 1 base at V and 4 bases at J, with 13 bases between. The CDR3 runs 15 residues. Germline V lookup: CDR1 MGHDK, CDR2 SYGVNS. CDR3 coding DNA: TGTGCCAGCAGTGAATTTCGGGGGGAGGGCACTGAAGCTTTCTTT. Translated: CASSEFRGEGTEAFF.

This chain's CDR3 is CASSQAPGGATGELFF. As DNA, the CDR3 is TGTGCCAGCAGCCAAGCTCCGGGAGGGGCAACCGGGGAGCTGTTTTTT. J is TRBJ2-2 and V is TRBV4-2; TRBD2 matches at 8 bases. Trimming removed 1 base from V and 5 bases from J; junction bases left unmatched: 6. From germline, CDR1 is LGHNA and CDR2 YNFKEQ. The CDR3 consists of 16 residues.

The chain couples TRBV7-2 to TRBJ2-7; TRBD1 matches at 8 bases. The CDR3 contains 15 residues. J was trimmed by 5 bases and V by 5 bases; bases with no gene match: 11. CDR1 and CDR2 from the germline V gene are SGHTA and FQGNSA. The CDR3 sequence is CASSPRQGSYHEQYF. The CDR3 DNA reads TGTGCCAGCAGCCCGCGACAGGGGTCCTACCACGAGCAGTACTTC.

The rearrangement links TRBV5-1 to TRBJ1-1, with D hard to call. Germline V gene sequence: CDR1 SGHRS, CDR2 YFSETQ. The CDR3 runs to 14 residues. With 0 bases removed from V and 6 bases from J, the gap between germline ends came to 12 bases. DNA for the CDR3: TGCGCCAGCAGCTTGGCAGGCCCAAACGCTGAAGCTTTCTTT. This gives the protein CASSLAGPNAEAFF.

This clone was seen more than once but under ten times. The chain couples TRBV2 to TRBJ1-1; D is ambiguous. CDR1 is SNHLY and CDR2 is FYNNEI in the germline V gene. Trimming removed 6 bases at V and 1 base at J, with 9 bases between. The CDR3 sequence is 13 residues long. CDR3: CASRSYPNTEAFF. The CDR3 DNA reads as TGTGCCAGCAGGAGTTACCCGAACACTGAAGCTTTCTTT.

The chain links TRBV13 to TRBJ2-1; 10 nucleotides match TRBD2. J lost 8 bases, V lost 5 bases, and 9 bases had no gene match. The CDR3 is made up of 15 amino acids. Germline CDR1 PRHDT, CDR2 FYEKMQ (reference sequence). For the CDR3, the DNA is TGTGCCAGCAGCCCCCAAGCGGGGGGGTTGGATGAGCAGTTCTTC. It encodes CASSPQAGGLDEQFF.

The chain is built from TRBV11-2 and TRBJ1-1; 7 bases are a match to TRBD1. Trimming removed 5 bases from V and 4 bases from J; junction bases left unmatched: 10. Germline V gene data show CDR1 as SGHAT and CDR2 as FQNNGV. The CDR3 spans 15 residues. CDR3 amino acids: CASSPGIQGVTEAFF. CDR3 nucleotide sequence: TGTGCCAGCAGCCCGGGGATTCAGGGGGTCACTGAAGCTTTCTTT.

The V and J genes are TRBV5-4 and TRBJ2-5, with 12 bases aligning to TRBD2. J lost 4 bases, V lost 1 base, and 5 bases had no gene match. The CDR3 runs 16 residues. Germline values: CDR1 SGHNT, CDR2 YYREEE (reference sequence). This CDR3 is CASSLTGLAGTETQYF. The CDR3 DNA reads TGTGCCAGCAGCTTGACCGGACTAGCGGGGACAGAGACCCAGTACTTC. Variable domain in full (rest from reference TRBV5-4 and TRBJ2-5): ETGVTQSPTHLIKTRGQQVTLRCSSQSGHNTVSWYQQALGQGPQFIFQYYREEENGRGNFPPRFSGLQFPNYSSELNVNALELDDSALYLCASSLTGLAGTETQYFGPGTRLLVL.

V and J are TRBV7-7 and TRBJ2-1, with unresolved D. Germline loops: CDR1 SSHAT, CDR2 FNYEAQ (reference sequence). V dropped 5 bases and J dropped 0 bases, with 14 bases sitting between them. The CDR3 runs 16 residues. The CDR3 nucleotides are TGTGCCAGCAGCCCCCGCACTTTAAGCTCCTACAATGAGCAGTTCTTC. This translates into CASSPRTLSSYNEQFF.

The V gene is TRBV4-3, the J gene TRBJ1-1; 7 nucleotides align to TRBD1. V dropped 5 bases and J dropped 1; count of bases not matched to a gene: 10. Germline V gene lookup returns CDR1 LGHNA and CDR2 YSLEER. The CDR3 totals 16 residues. CDR3 loop: CASSEATGAWNTEAFF. The CDR3 bases are TGCGCCAGCAGCGAGGCTACAGGGGCCTGGAACACTGAAGCTTTCTTT.

This sequence joins TRBV30 and TRBJ1-2; D call uncertain. Per germline, CDR1 GTSNPN and CDR2 SVGIG (reference sequence). V gave up 0 bases and J gave up 6 bases, with 11 bases separating them. The CDR3 covers 13 residues. The CDR3 loop reads CAWSVRRADGYTF. CDR3 coding DNA: TGTGCCTGGAGTGTCCGGCGAGCGGATGGCTACACCTTC.

With regard to this clone: The conserved closing phenylalanine or tryptophan is absent in this CDR3, likely reflecting a read error. It is unclear where the CDR3 begins or ends on the DNA, so no DNA is shown, and the CDR3 is as TCRdb lists it. The CDR3 is CASSLDGTGGPTFE. The V gene is TRBV28, the J gene TRBJ1-1; the table's D call, TRBD1, was not checked against the DNA. CDR1 is MDHEN and CDR2 is SYDVKM in the germline V gene. The length of the CDR3 is 14 amino acids, counting both ends.

This clone was picked up one time. The chain couples TRBV6-1 to TRBJ1-1, with D possibly matching TRBD1 (6 bases). Germline CDR1 and CDR2: MNHNS and SASEGT. The CDR3 contains 11 residues. The germline V and J ends were trimmed by 7 bases and 8 bases, with 11 bases remaining between them. The CDR3 region is CASKTTGEAFF. The CDR3 bases are TGTGCCAGCAAGACGACAGGAGAAGCTTTCTTT.

The sample holds a few counts of this clone. The chain is built from TRBV6-5 and TRBJ1-1, with a tentative D call TRBD1 (6 bases). The CDR3 is made up of 16 amino acids. The germline V and J ends were trimmed by 0 bases and 0 bases, with 11 bases remaining between them. Germline assignment: CDR1 MNHEY and CDR2 SVGAGI. In nucleotides, the CDR3 is TGTGCCAGCAGTTACTCTCCGGGACAAATGAACACTGAAGCTTTCTTT. This translates into CASSYSPGQMNTEAFF.

A single count supports this clone. The chain joins TRBV7-6 to TRBJ1-1; D uncertain. The CDR3 is made up of 15 amino acids. The germline V and J ends were trimmed by 5 bases and 1 base, with 14 bases remaining between them. Germline V gives CDR1 SGHVS, CDR2 FNYEAQ. The CDR3 coding sequence is TGTGCCAGCAGCCCAAAGTCCCAGGCGAACACTGAAGCTTTCTTT. This codes for CASSPKSQANTEAFF.

In the case of this clone: Additional DNA sequences in this sample encode the identical CDR3. This chain uses TRBV7-6 with TRBJ1-4; D is uncertain. The CDR3 has 14 residues. Germline V lookup: CDR1 SGHVS, CDR2 FNYEAQ. The V and J ends lost 5 bases and 4 bases respectively, with 11 bases between them. The CDR3 spells CASSPGPLNEKLFF. As DNA, the CDR3 is TGTGCCAGCAGCCCAGGCCCACTTAATGAAAAACTGTTTTTT.

J is TRBJ2-5 and V is TRBV4-3; D remains unclear. CDR3 length: 14 amino acids. V shed 4 bases and J shed 7 bases, with 16 bases lying between them. The germline CDR1 and CDR2 sequences are LGHNA and YSLEER. CDR3 sequence reads: CASSPLLASGTQYF. The DNA of the CDR3 is TGCGCCAGCAGCCCACTTCTGGCCTCGGGGACCCAGTACTTC.

This clone was seen more than once but under ten times. A read error may account for a junction end that differs from germline. The chain joins TRBV7-2 to TRBJ2-3; 11 bases fit TRBD2. The V gene's germline CDR1 is SGHTA and CDR2 FQGNSA. CDR3 length: 15 amino acids. CDR3 sequence: CASSIAGGSIDTQYF. For the CDR3, the DNA is TGTGCCAGCAGCATAGCGGGGGGGAGCATAGATACGCAGTATTTT.